This T cell receptor beta chain is drawn from a study of T cell responses to AZD1222 COVID-19 vaccine. Study-level findings and limits: The sample set comprised mostly white British donors with more females, and clonal diversity was possibly underestimated.

CDR1 and CDR2 from the germline V gene are MNHEY and SMNVEV (reference sequence). This CDR3 comprises 13 residues. The V gene lost 6 bases and the J gene lost 3 bases, with 12 bases spanning the gap. On this clone itself: Antigen specificity is unknown.

TCRdb's table, derived via immunoSEQ multiplex PCR, lists solely in-frame clones and lacks some. This sample carries some 130,000 clones, around nine tenths of them seen once, and the ten largest clones take more than 3%. The gene calls are TRBV27 and TRBJ2-7, with D possibly TRBD2 on 5 matching bases. This TCR came from an adult in good health. The material sequenced was peripheral blood, taken on day 0 of AZD1222 vaccination. The CDR3 bases are TGTGCCAGCAGCTTCAGCGGCAACTACGAGCAGTACTTC. It yields the protein CASSFSGNYEQYF.